This section outlines one T cell receptor beta chain sequence together with its context. The data originate from a study of CD8 T cells in Susac syndrome. Reverse transcription of about 0.5 to 1 ug RNA used random hexamers. By means of immunoSEQ multiplex PCR, TCR beta CDR3 spanning 54 Vbeta and 13 Jbeta underwent amplification. TCRdb re-called the immunoSEQ multiplex PCR reads through MiXCR, storing one row per CDR3 protein. The sample shows 95,000 to 150,000 distinct CDR3 sequences, over 90% of them seen only once. The CDR3 consists of 13 residues. The germline V gene encodes CDR1 MGHRA and CDR2 YSYEKL. V lost 4 bases and J lost 10, with 16 bases in between. CD8+ and CD4+ T cells taken from blood had their TCR beta sequenced. Relapsing-remitting disease, either stable or active, was present in the multiple sclerosis controls, who were treatment-naive patients. Bulk CD8+ and CD4+ cells came from magnetic negative isolation; CD8+ TEMRA by FACS.

The origin of this receptor is a human donor with multiple sclerosis. The chain employs TRBV4-1 and TRBJ1-1; tentative D call: TRBD1 (6 bases). Sequenced sample: CD8+ T cells from PBMCs. CDR3 DNA sequence: TGCGCCAGCAGCCCAGACAGGAGTTACGGAGCTTTCTTT. This gives the protein CASSPDRSYGAFF.